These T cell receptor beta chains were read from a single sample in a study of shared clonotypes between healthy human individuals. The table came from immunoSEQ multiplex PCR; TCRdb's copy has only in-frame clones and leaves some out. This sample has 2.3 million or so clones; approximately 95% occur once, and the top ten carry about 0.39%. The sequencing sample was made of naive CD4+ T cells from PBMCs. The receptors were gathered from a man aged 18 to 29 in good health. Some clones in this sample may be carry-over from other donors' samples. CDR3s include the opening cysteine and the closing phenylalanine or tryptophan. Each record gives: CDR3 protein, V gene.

CDR3aa: CASSLVDTGELFF
v_gene: TRBV28

CDR3aa: CATPRENTGELFF
v_gene: TRBV6-1

CDR3aa: CASSTQSGGASEQYF
v_gene: TRBV7-2

CDR3aa: CASSYSRNTGELFF
v_gene: TRBV6-5

CDR3aa: CASSFRTPYNEQFF
v_gene: TRBV27

CDR3aa: CAWSGGPQGYEKLFF
v_gene: TRBV30

CDR3aa: CASSYSGGFGTGELFF
v_gene: TRBV6-5

CDR3aa: CASSLVDSSYEQYF
v_gene: TRBV5-1

CDR3aa: CASSLSMASGSYNEQFF
v_gene: TRBV13

CDR3aa: CSGGIQGTTGELFF
v_gene: TRBV29-1

CDR3aa: CASNKGSLNTEAFF
v_gene: TRBV6-5

CDR3aa: CASSLYYEQYF
v_gene: TRBV2

CDR3aa: CASSLAAGSRDTQYF
v_gene: TRBV7-2

CDR3aa: CASSRGPRGDTGELFF
v_gene: TRBV4-3

CDR3aa: CASSVLNRATSNGYTF
v_gene: TRBV9

CDR3aa: CASSWTGLAYEQYF
v_gene: TRBV5-1

CDR3aa: CASSFVPNQPQHF
v_gene: TRBV27

CDR3aa: CSVAEDRNREKLFF
v_gene: TRBV29-1

CDR3aa: CATGSSGLSYEQYF
v_gene: TRBV6-6

CDR3aa: CASSLEGQETQYF
v_gene: TRBV7-2

CDR3aa: CASSLVGGQSYEQYF
v_gene: TRBV5-1

CDR3aa: CASIETSRQGYEQYF
v_gene: TRBV6-1

CDR3aa: CASSLSLGGGNSGNTEAFF
v_gene: TRBV4-1

CDR3aa: CAISELKTGNTEAFF
v_gene: TRBV10-3

CDR3aa: CASTWTANTEAFF
v_gene: TRBV10-2

CDR3aa: CASSQGLAGAGTQYF
v_gene: TRBV5-1

CDR3aa: CASSPTGTVYGYTF
v_gene: TRBV7-8

CDR3aa: CASSLVRTGGPTDTQYF
v_gene: TRBV5-1

CDR3aa: CASSYGLAGTREQFF
v_gene: TRBV6-5